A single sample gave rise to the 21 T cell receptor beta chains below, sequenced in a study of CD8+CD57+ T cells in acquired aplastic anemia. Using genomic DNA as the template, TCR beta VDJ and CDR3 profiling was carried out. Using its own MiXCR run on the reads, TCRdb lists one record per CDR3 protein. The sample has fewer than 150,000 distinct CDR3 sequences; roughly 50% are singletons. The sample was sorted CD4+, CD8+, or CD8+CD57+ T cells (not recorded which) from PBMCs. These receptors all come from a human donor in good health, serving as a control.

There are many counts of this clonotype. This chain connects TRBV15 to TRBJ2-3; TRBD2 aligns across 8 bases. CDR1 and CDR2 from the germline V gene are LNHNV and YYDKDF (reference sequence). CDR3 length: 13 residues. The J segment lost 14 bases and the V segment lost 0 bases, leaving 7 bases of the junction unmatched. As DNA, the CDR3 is TGTGCCACCAGCAGAGATGGCATTACTAGCGGGTATTTT. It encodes CATSRDGITSGYF.

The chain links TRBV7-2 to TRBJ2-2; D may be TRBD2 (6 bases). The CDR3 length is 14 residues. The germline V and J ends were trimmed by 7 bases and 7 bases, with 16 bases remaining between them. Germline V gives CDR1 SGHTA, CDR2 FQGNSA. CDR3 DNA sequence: TGTGCCAGCACGCGGGGTAGGGAGTACGGGGAGCTGTTTTTT. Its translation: CASTRGREYGELFF.

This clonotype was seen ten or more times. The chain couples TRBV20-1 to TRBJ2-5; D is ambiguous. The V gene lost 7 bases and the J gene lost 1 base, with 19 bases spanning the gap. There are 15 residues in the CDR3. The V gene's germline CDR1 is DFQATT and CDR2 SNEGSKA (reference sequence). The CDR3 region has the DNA TGCAGTGTCAGAAAAACCCTCGGGCCCCAAGAGACCCAGTACTTC. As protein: CSVRKTLGPQETQYF.

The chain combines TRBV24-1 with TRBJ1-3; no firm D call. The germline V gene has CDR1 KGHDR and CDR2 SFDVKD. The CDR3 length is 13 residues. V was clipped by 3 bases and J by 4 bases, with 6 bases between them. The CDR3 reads CATSDLTGNTIYF. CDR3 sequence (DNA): TGTGCCACCAGTGATCTTACCGGAAACACCATATATTTT.

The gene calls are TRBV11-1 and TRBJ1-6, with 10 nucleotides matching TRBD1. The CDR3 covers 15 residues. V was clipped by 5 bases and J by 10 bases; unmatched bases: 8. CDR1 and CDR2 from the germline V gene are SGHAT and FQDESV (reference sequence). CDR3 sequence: CASSHTGQGESPLHF. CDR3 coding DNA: TGTGCCAGCAGCCACACTGGACAGGGGGAGTCACCCCTCCACTTT.

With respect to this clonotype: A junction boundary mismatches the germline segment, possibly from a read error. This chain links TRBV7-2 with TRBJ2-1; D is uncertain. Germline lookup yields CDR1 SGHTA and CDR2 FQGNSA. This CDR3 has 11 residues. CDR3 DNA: TGTGCCGGCAGCTTAAGCCAGGAGCAGTTCTTC. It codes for CAGSLSQEQFF. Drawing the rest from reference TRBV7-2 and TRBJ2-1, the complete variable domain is GAGVSQSPSNKVTEKGKDVELRCDPISGHTALYWYRQSLGQGLEFLIYFQGNSAPDKSGLPSDRFSAERTGGSVSTLTIQRTQQEDSAVYLCAGSLSQEQFFGPGTRLTVL.

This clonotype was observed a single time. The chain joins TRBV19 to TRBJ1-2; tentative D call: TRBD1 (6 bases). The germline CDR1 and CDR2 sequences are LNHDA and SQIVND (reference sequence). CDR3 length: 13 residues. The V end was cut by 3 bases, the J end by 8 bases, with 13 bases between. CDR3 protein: CASSIPQGRGYTF. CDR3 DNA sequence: TGTGCCAGTAGTATTCCTCAGGGGCGAGGCTACACCTTC.

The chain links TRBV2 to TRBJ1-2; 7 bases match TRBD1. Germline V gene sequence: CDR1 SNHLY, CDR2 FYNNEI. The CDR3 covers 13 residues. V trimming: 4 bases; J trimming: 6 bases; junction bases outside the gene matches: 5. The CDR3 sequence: CASSVGTENGYTF. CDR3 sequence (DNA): TGTGCCAGCAGTGTAGGGACAGAAAATGGCTACACCTTC.

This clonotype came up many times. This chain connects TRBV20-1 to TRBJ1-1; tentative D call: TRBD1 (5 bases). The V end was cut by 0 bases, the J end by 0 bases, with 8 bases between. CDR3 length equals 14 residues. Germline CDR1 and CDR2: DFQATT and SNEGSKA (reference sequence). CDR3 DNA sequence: TGCAGTGCTAGAGAGGGGGTCCTGAACACTGAAGCTTTCTTT. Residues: CSAREGVLNTEAFF.

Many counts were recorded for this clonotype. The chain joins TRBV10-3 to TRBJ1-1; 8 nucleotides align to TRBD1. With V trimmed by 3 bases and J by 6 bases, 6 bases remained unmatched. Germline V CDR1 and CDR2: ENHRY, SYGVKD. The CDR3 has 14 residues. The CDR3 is CAISDRDRPAEAFF. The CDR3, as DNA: TGTGCCATCAGTGACCGGGACAGGCCTGCTGAAGCTTTCTTT.

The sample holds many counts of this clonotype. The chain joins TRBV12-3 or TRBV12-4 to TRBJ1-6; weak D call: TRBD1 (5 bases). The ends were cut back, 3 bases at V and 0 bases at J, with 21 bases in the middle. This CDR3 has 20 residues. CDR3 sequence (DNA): TGTGCCAGCAGTTTCACCCGGGACCCCGGGGTCAGCTCCTATAATTCACCCCTCCACTTT. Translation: CASSFTRDPGVSSYNSPLHF.

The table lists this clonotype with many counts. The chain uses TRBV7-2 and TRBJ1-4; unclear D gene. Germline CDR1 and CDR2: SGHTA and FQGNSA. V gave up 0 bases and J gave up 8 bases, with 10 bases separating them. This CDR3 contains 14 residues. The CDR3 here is CASSLAGEGEKLFF. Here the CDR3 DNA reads TGTGCCAGCAGCTTAGCGGGCGAGGGAGAAAAACTGTTTTTT.

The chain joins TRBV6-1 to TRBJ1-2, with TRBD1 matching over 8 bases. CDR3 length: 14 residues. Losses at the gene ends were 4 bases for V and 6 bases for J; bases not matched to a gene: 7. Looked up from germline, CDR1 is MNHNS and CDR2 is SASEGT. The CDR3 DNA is TGTGCCAGCAGTGGCACCGGGACAGGTGATGGCTACACCTTC. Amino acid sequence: CASSGTGTGDGYTF.

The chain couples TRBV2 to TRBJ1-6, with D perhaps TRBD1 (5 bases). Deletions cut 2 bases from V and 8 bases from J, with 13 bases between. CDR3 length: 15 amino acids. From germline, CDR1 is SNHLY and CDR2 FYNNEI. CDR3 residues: CASSETWTLDSPLHF. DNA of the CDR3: TGTGCCAGCAGTGAAACTTGGACATTAGATTCACCCCTCCACTTT.

The CDR3 region is CASSLIMGRGAGYEQYF. The CDR3 DNA is TGTGCCAGCAGTTTGATTATGGGGCGGGGGGCTGGCTACGAGCAGTACTTC. The genes are TRBV12-3 or TRBV12-4 and TRBJ2-7; 8 bases align to TRBD2. The ends lost 3 bases at V and 3 bases at J; junction bases unmatched: 13. The CDR3 is 17 residues long.

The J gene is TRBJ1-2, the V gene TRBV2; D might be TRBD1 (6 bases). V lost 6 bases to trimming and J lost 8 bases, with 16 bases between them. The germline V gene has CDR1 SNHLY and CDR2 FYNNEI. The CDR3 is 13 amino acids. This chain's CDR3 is CASSRLHGTGYTF. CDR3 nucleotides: TGTGCCAGCAGCCGCCTTCATGGGACAGGCTACACCTTC.

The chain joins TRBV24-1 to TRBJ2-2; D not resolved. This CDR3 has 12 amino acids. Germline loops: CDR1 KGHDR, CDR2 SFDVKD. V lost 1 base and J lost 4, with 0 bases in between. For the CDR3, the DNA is TGTGCCACCAGTGATTTCACCGGGGAGCTGTTTTTT. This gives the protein CATSDFTGELFF.

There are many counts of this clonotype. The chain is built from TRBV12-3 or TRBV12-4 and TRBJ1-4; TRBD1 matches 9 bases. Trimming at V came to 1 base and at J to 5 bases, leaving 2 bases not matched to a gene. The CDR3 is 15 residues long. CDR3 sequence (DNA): TGTGCCAGCAGTTTAGATGGACAGGGGAATGAAAAACTGTTTTTT. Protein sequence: CASSLDGQGNEKLFF.

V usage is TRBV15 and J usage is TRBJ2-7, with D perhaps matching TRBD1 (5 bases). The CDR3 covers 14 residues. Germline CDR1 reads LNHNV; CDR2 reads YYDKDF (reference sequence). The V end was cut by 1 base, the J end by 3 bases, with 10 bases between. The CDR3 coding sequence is TGTGCCACCAGCAGAGCGACAGCGCTCTACGAGCAGTACTTC. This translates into CATSRATALYEQYF.

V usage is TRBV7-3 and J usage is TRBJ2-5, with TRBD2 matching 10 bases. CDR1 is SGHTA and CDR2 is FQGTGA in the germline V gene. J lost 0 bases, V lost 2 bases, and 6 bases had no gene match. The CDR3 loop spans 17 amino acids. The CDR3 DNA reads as TGTGCCAGCAGCTTACCAGCGGGGGGGAGGTACCAAGAGACCCAGTACTTC. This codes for CASSLPAGGRYQETQYF.

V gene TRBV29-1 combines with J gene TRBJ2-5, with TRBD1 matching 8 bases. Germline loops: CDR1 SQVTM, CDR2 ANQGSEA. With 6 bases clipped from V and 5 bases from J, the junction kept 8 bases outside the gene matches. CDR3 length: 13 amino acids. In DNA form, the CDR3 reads TGCAGCGTGGACAGGGACGGTAGGGAGACCCAGTACTTC. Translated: CSVDRDGRETQYF.